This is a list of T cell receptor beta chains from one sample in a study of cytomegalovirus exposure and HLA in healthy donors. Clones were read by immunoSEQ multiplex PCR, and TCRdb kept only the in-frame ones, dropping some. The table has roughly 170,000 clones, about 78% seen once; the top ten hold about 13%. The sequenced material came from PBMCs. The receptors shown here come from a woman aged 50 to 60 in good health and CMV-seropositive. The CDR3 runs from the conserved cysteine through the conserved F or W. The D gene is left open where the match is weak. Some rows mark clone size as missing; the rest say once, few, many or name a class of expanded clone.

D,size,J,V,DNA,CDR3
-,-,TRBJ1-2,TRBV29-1,TGCAGCGTTGCGGCGGGGGCCTATGGCTACACCTTC,CSVAAGAYGYTF
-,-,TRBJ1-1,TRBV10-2,TGCGCCAGCAGTGAGCCAGGGATGAACACTGAAGCTTTCTTT,CASSEPGMNTEAFF
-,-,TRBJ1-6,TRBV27,TGTGCCAGCAGGCGAGGACAAACTATTAATTCACCCCTCCACTTT,CASRRGQTINSPLHF
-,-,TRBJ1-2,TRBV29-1,TGCAGCGTTGTAAGAGACTATGGCTACACCTTC,CSVVRDYGYTF
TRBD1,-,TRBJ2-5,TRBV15,TGTGCCACCAGCAAAAGACAGGGGGCAGGAGGAGAGACCCAGTACTTC,CATSKRQGAGGETQYF
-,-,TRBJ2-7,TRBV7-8,TGTGCCAGCAGTAGGGGCGCGATGATTTGGGACTCCTACGAGCAGTACTTC,CASSRGAMIWDSYEQYF
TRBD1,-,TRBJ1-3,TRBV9,TGTGCCAGCAGCGGAGACAGGGGCTACTCTGGAAACACCATATATTTT,CASSGDRGYSGNTIYF
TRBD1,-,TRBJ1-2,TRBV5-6,TGTGCCAGCAGCTGGTGGACAGGCAGCTATGGCTACACCTTC,CASSWWTGSYGYTF
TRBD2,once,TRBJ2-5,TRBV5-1,TGCGCCAGCAGCTTGACGGGACTAGTTGGAGAGACCCAGTACTTC,CASSLTGLVGETQYF
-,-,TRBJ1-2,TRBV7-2,TGTGCCAGCAGCCTGGGGGGGTCCTATGGCTACACCTTT,CASSLGGSYGYTF
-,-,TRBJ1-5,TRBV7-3,TGTGCCAGCAGCGTATCGGGGGATCAGCCCCAGCATTTT,CASSVSGDQPQHF
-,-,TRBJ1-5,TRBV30,TGTGCCTGGGAGGGTGGGAGCAATCAGCCCCAGCATTTT,CAWEGGSNQPQHF
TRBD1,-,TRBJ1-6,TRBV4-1,TGCGCCAGCAGCCAAAACGACAGGGGTAATTCACCCCTCCACTTT,CASSQNDRGNSPLHF
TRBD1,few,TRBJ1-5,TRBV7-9,TGTGCCAGCAGCCCGGGACAGGGGGTTGGACAGCCCCAGCATTTT,CASSPGQGVGQPQHF
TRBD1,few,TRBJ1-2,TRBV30,TGTGCCTGGAGTGTAGACAGGGGGCCCTATGGCTACACCTTC,CAWSVDRGPYGYTF
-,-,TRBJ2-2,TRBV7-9,TGTGCCAGCAGGAGTCGAGGAGGCCACGGGGAGCTGTTTTTT,CASRSRGGHGELFF
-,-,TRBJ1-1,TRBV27,TGTGCCAGCAGTACCGGGACAAGGATGAACACTGAAGCTTTCTTT,CASSTGTRMNTEAFF
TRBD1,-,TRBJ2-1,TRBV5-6,TGTGCCAGCAGCCAGGGGGCGTCCTCCTACAATGAGCAGTTCTTC,CASSQGASSYNEQFF